A single sample is the source of the 20 T cell receptor beta chains below, sequenced in a study of cytomegalovirus exposure and HLA in healthy donors. With 60 Vbeta and 13 Jbeta primers, the PCR was carried out. Sequencing used immunoSEQ multiplex PCR; TCRdb keeps in-frame clones, though not all of them. Here the sample spans about 190,000 clones, 82% being singletons. Sequenced material: PBMCs. These receptors came from a woman aged 18-29 years in good health and CMV-seronegative.

The chain couples TRBV6-1 to TRBJ1-3; possible D gene TRBD1, 6 bases. CDR1 and CDR2 from the germline V gene are MNHNS and SASEGT. V lost 5 bases, J lost 2 bases, and 13 bases lay in between. This CDR3 has 15 residues. The chain's CDR3 is CASSLGDIPGNTIYF. The CDR3 bases are TGTGCCAGCAGTCTTGGGGACATCCCTGGAAACACCATATATTTT.

The genes are TRBV7-8 and TRBJ1-1, with TRBD1 matching 7 bases. The CDR3 loop spans 16 amino acids. In germline, CDR1 is SGHVS, CDR2 FQNEAQ. Trimming removed 1 base from V and 3 bases from J; junction bases left unmatched: 8. CDR3 DNA sequence: TGTGCCAGCAGCTTAGGGGGGACAGCCGAATACACTGAAGCTTTCTTT. It encodes CASSLGGTAEYTEAFF. Full variable domain (rest looked up from reference TRBV7-8 and TRBJ1-1): GAGVSQSPRYKVAKRGQDVALRCDPISGHVSLFWYQQALGQGPEFLTYFQNEAQLDKSGLPSDRFFAERPEGSVSTLKIQRTQQEDSAVYLCASSLGGTAEYTEAFFGQGTRLTVV.

The chain carries TRBV2 and TRBJ1-1; D might be TRBD1 (6 bases). V dropped 6 bases and J dropped 1 base, with 15 bases sitting between them. Germline values: CDR1 SNHLY, CDR2 FYNNEI. The CDR3 is 15 residues long. The CDR3 coding sequence is TGTGCCAGCAGAAGAACAGGGTTGGGGAACACTGAAGCTTTCTTT. Translation: CASRRTGLGNTEAFF.

V is TRBV28 and J is TRBJ2-7; 10 bases are a match to TRBD1. With 2 bases clipped from V and 6 bases from J, the junction kept 7 bases outside the gene matches. Germline CDR1 and CDR2: MDHEN and SYDVKM. The CDR3 length is 15 residues. The CDR3 sequence: CASSLAGTGDSEQYF. The CDR3 DNA is TGTGCCAGCAGTTTAGCCGGGACAGGGGACTCCGAGCAGTACTTC.

The chain employs TRBV19 and TRBJ2-1; D may be TRBD2 (5 bases). V dropped 5 bases and J dropped 4 bases, with 18 bases sitting between them. Germline V gives CDR1 LNHDA, CDR2 SQIVND (reference sequence). The CDR3 extends over 16 amino acids. This chain's CDR3 is CASSSTRMTGYNEQFF. The CDR3 coding sequence is TGTGCCAGTAGTTCAACCCGGATGACGGGGTACAATGAGCAGTTCTTC. Combining the CDR3 with reference TRBV19 and TRBJ2-1 gives the whole variable domain DGGITQSPKYLFRKEGQNVTLSCEQNLNHDAMYWYRQDPGQGLRLIYYSQIVNDFQKGDIAEGYSVSREKKESFPLTVTSAQKNPTAFYLCASSSTRMTGYNEQFFGPGTRLTVL.

The chain couples TRBV6-1 to TRBJ2-1; D might be TRBD1 (6 bases). V lost 1 base and J 0 bases, leaving 16 bases between the germline ends. The CDR3 length is 18 residues. In germline, CDR1 is MNHNS, CDR2 SASEGT. Written as DNA, the CDR3 is TGTGCCAGCAGTGAAGATTTTTGGACGGACAGCTCCTACAATGAGCAGTTCTTC. Amino acids: CASSEDFWTDSSYNEQFF.

This rearrangement joins TRBV9 to TRBJ2-7; 8 bases are a match to TRBD1. Germline trimming cut 0 bases from V and 1 base from J; bases unmatched to any gene: 6. CDR3 size: 16 residues. Germline CDR1 SGDLS, CDR2 YYNGEE. In DNA, the CDR3 is TGTGCCAGCAGCGTAGGGTCGGGACAGGTTTCCTACGAGCAGTACTTC. This sequence encodes CASSVGSGQVSYEQYF.

This sequence joins TRBV7-2 and TRBJ2-3, with no clear D. Between the trimmed V and J ends, which lost 8 bases and 2 bases, there was a span of 8 bases. CDR1 is SGHTA, CDR2 FQGNSA, per germline. The CDR3 loop spans 12 amino acids. CDR3 sequence (DNA): TGTGCCAGCCGCACTTTCACAGATACGCAGTATTTT. Its translation: CASRTFTDTQYF.

The genes are TRBV6-5 and TRBJ2-2; tentatively, D is TRBD2 (6 bases). The length of the CDR3 is 15 residues. CDR1 and CDR2 (germline): MNHEY, SVGAGI. V lost 3 bases and J lost 2, with 10 bases in between. CDR3 nucleotides: TGTGCCAGCAGTTATTGGGGGGTTAACACCGGGGAGCTGTTTTTT. The encoded protein is CASSYWGVNTGELFF.

This sequence joins TRBV29-1 and TRBJ1-2; no clear D gene. The CDR3 length is 12 residues. CDR1 and CDR2 (germline): SQVTM, ANQGSEA. Trimming took off 2 bases at V and 2 bases at J, with 6 bases between the two ends. The CDR3 spells CSVEWANYGYTF. The CDR3 DNA sequence: TGCAGCGTTGAATGGGCCAACTATGGCTACACCTTC.

The gene calls are TRBV7-9 and TRBJ1-1; the match to TRBD1 covers 7 bases. From germline, CDR1 is SEHNR and CDR2 FQNEAQ (reference sequence). The CDR3 spans 15 residues. Trimming at V came to 5 bases and at J to 2 bases, leaving 8 bases not matched to a gene. The DNA for the CDR3 is TGTGCCAGCAGCCCAGCGACAGGGAGAAACACTGAAGCTTTCTTT. Its translation: CASSPATGRNTEAFF.

The J gene is TRBJ2-2, the V gene TRBV5-1; D may be TRBD1 (5 bases). Germline loops: CDR1 SGHRS, CDR2 YFSETQ. With 0 bases removed from V and 0 bases from J, the gap between germline ends came to 9 bases. The CDR3 spans 16 residues. The CDR3 loop reads CASSLDPGPNTGELFF. The CDR3, as DNA: TGCGCCAGCAGCTTGGACCCAGGGCCGAACACCGGGGAGCTGTTTTTT.

This clone is a singleton in its sample. The chain joins TRBV19 to TRBJ2-5; 7 bases align to TRBD2. The germline V gene has CDR1 LNHDA and CDR2 SQIVND (reference sequence). The junction had 7 bases not matched to a gene; V was cut back by 1 base and J by 5 bases. The CDR3 runs 15 residues. DNA of the CDR3: TGTGCCAGTAGTATAGGGGCGGGAGACCGGGAGACCCAGTACTTC. Translated: CASSIGAGDRETQYF.

The J gene is TRBJ2-2, the V gene TRBV5-1, with 8 nucleotides matching TRBD1. Germline CDR1 SGHRS, CDR2 YFSETQ. The CDR3 consists of 15 residues. Germline trimming cut 4 bases from V and 6 bases from J; bases unmatched to any gene: 8. This CDR3 reads CASSTGTGIPGELFF. Here the CDR3 DNA reads TGCGCCAGCAGCACCGGGACAGGAATCCCCGGGGAGCTGTTTTTT.

The sample holds a few counts of this clone. V is TRBV5-5 and J is TRBJ2-3, with D hard to call. CDR3 length: 13 amino acids. Germline V lookup: CDR1 SGHKS, CDR2 YYEKEE (reference sequence). V was clipped by 3 bases and J by 7 bases, with 12 bases between them. CDR3 sequence: CASSSSTINTQYF. The CDR3, as DNA: TGTGCCAGCAGCTCCTCGACAATAAATACGCAGTATTTT. Supplemented by reference TRBV5-5 and TRBJ2-3, the full variable domain reads DAGVTQSPTHLIKTRGQQVTLRCSPISGHKSVSWYQQVLGQGPQFIFQYYEKEERGRGNFPDRFSARQFPNYSSELNVNALLLGDSALYLCASSSSTINTQYFGPGTRLTVL.

This chain links TRBV2 with TRBJ2-5, with 11 bases lining up with TRBD2. Germline CDR1 is SNHLY and CDR2 is FYNNEI. The CDR3 covers 20 residues. V dropped 4 bases and J dropped 5; count of bases not matched to a gene: 21. The CDR3 is CASSVWLGTSGEKPSETQYF. CDR3 bases: TGTGCCAGCAGTGTTTGGCTTGGGACTAGCGGTGAAAAACCGTCCGAGACCCAGTACTTC.

The chain has TRBV7-9 and TRBJ2-7; 8 bases fit TRBD1. Germline assignment: CDR1 SEHNR and CDR2 FQNEAQ (reference sequence). V trimming: 5 bases; J trimming: 4 bases; junction bases outside the gene matches: 1. This CDR3 has 12 amino acids. The CDR3 reads CASSRTGYEQYF. CDR3 nucleotides: TGTGCCAGCAGCCGGACAGGGTACGAGCAGTACTTC.

J is TRBJ2-2 and V is TRBV5-1; the match to TRBD1 covers 7 bases. This CDR3 spans 14 amino acids. In germline, CDR1 is SGHRS, CDR2 YFSETQ. Trimming took 4 bases from V and 5 from J; bases not matched to a gene: 5. CDR3 DNA sequence: TGCGCCAGCAGCGGAATACAGGGGACCGGGGAGCTGTTTTTT. Amino acid sequence: CASSGIQGTGELFF.

A single count supports this clone. The chain uses TRBV19 and TRBJ2-5; D perhaps matches TRBD1 (6 bases). The CDR3 is 14 residues long. The germline gives CDR1 LNHDA, CDR2 SQIVND (reference sequence). V was shortened by 5 bases and J by 5 bases, with 15 bases between the two germline ends. CDR3 in amino acids: CASSHRVMGETQYF. For the CDR3, the DNA is TGTGCCAGTAGTCACAGGGTAATGGGCGAGACCCAGTACTTC.

The chain employs TRBV6-6 and TRBJ1-5; D may be TRBD1 (5 bases). CDR1 is MNHNY, CDR2 SVGAGI, per germline (reference sequence). V lost 6 bases to trimming and J lost 7 bases, with 13 bases between them. This CDR3 comprises 13 residues. The CDR3 reads CASRPEGRQPQHF. For the CDR3, the DNA is TGTGCCAGCAGGCCGGAGGGGAGGCAGCCCCAGCATTTT.